The T cell receptor (beta chain) described here comes from a study of blood T cell repertoires in COVID-19. The overall study: From T cells, B-cell-depleted T cells, or PBMCs came the material, which was cDNA or gDNA.

V shed 6 bases and J 4 bases; nucleotides not matched to a gene: 7. The germline gives CDR1 LNHDA, CDR2 SQIVND (reference sequence). This CDR3 spans 15 amino acids. Some clones are missing from TCRdb's copy, which holds only in-frame ones; the method was immunoSEQ multiplex PCR. The sample lists 180,000 or so clones; roughly nine tenths were seen once. Sequenced material: peripheral blood. The chain uses TRBV19 and TRBJ2-1; TRBD2 agrees at 9 bases. This receptor was identified in a woman older than 75 in a cohort sampled during active or convalescent COVID-19. The CDR3 spells CASRDSGRRYNEQFF. The CDR3 DNA reads TGTGCCAGTAGGGATAGCGGGAGAAGGTACAATGAGCAGTTCTTC.